This is a list of T cell receptor beta chains from one sample in a study of T cells in Graves' hyperthyroidism and ophthalmopathy. TCRdb analysed the multiplex PCR reads with MiXCR anew, one entry per CDR3 protein. This table has 600,000 to 650,000 distinct CDR3 sequences, less than 25% appearing once. The material sequenced was blood. Receptor source: a man aged 25-45 years with Graves' ophthalmopathy. Both conserved end residues are part of each CDR3. Fields, in order: J gene, D gene, clone size, V gene, CDR3 protein, CDR3 DNA. A D gene is named only where the DNA matches it firmly. Part of the rows lack a size; the others show once, few, many or a class for expanded clones.

TRBJ1-1 NA few TRBV6-5 CASSLAGFSEAFF TGTGCCAGCAGTTTGGCTGGGTTCTCGGAAGCTTTCTTT
TRBJ2-7 NA NA TRBV30 CAWSRGTEASYEQYF TGTGCCTGGAGTAGAGGAACGGAGGCCTCCTACGAGCAGTACTTC
TRBJ2-2 TRBD2 NA TRBV12-3/TRBV12-4 CASRLGLAGNTGELFF TGTGCCAGCAGACTAGGACTAGCGGGAAACACCGGGGAGCTGTTTTTT
TRBJ2-2 NA NA TRBV30 CAWSDGANTGELFF TGTGCCTGGAGTGACGGGGCGAACACCGGGGAGCTGTTTTTT
TRBJ2-3 TRBD2 NA TRBV5-1 CASSIGTSGPGDTQYF TGCGCCAGCAGCATTGGGACTAGCGGGCCTGGAGATACGCAGTATTTT
TRBJ2-1 TRBD2 NA TRBV10-3 CAISQRGSYNEQFF TGTGCCATCAGTCAGCGGGGCTCCTACAATGAGCAGTTCTTC
TRBJ2-7 TRBD2 many TRBV11-2 CASSPVGSGSLYEQYF TGTGCCAGCAGCCCCGTCGGTAGCGGGAGTTTGTACGAGCAGTACTTC
TRBJ2-7 TRBD2 NA TRBV11-2 CASSLERGGYEQYF TGTGCCAGCAGCTTAGAACGGGGGGGGTACGAGCAGTACTTC
TRBJ2-7 TRBD1 many TRBV4-3 CASSQVSGTGIEQYF TGCGCCAGCAGCCAAGTGTCCGGGACAGGGATCGAGCAGTACTTC
TRBJ2-3 TRBD1 once TRBV12-3/TRBV12-4 CASSLAWDRDTQYF TGTGCCAGCAGTTTAGCCTGGGACAGGGATACGCAGTATTTT
TRBJ2-7 TRBD2 NA TRBV4-3 CASSHGRGTYEQYF TGCGCCAGCAGCCACGGGCGGGGGACCTACGAGCAGTACTTC
TRBJ1-1 NA many TRBV28 CASSWSRMNTEAFF TGTGCCAGCAGTTGGAGCAGGATGAACACTGAAGCTTTCTTT
TRBJ2-7 TRBD1 NA TRBV5-8 CASSTDRGRGVEQYF TGTGCCAGCAGCACGGACAGGGGAAGAGGAGTCGAGCAGTACTTC
TRBJ1-5 NA NA TRBV12-3/TRBV12-4 CASSLRGASNQPQHF TGTGCCAGCAGTTTAAGAGGGGCAAGCAATCAGCCCCAGCATTTT
TRBJ1-2 TRBD1 many TRBV11-2 CASSLQGTEARGYTF TGTGCCAGCAGCTTACAAGGGACAGAGGCTCGGGGCTACACCTTC
TRBJ2-2 NA few TRBV6-2/TRBV6-3 CASSYSNQNTGELFF TGTGCCAGCAGTTACTCGAACCAGAACACCGGGGAGCTGTTTTTT
TRBJ1-4 NA NA TRBV18 CASSPRRINEKLFF TGTGCCAGCTCACCAAGACGGATTAATGAAAAACTGTTTTTT
TRBJ1-6 TRBD1 NA TRBV12-3/TRBV12-4 CASRTGGWDSPLHF TGTGCCAGCAGGACAGGGGGATGGGATTCACCCCTCCACTTT
TRBJ2-1 TRBD1 NA TRBV12-3/TRBV12-4 CASSGQVGEQFF TGTGCCAGCAGTGGACAGGTGGGTGAGCAGTTCTTC
TRBJ2-3 TRBD2 NA TRBV9 CASSATTGTTSDTQYF TGTGCCAGCAGCGCGACCACCGGGACTACCTCAGATACGCAGTATTTT
TRBJ2-6 TRBD1 NA TRBV5-1 CASGGQGSGANVLTF TGCGCCAGCGGGGGACAGGGTTCTGGGGCCAACGTCCTGACTTTC
TRBJ2-7 TRBD2 NA TRBV6-1 CASSKGGAGLASSYEQYF TGTGCCAGCAGCAAGGGGGGTGCGGGACTAGCGTCTTCCTACGAGCAGTACTTC
TRBJ2-7 TRBD2 many TRBV13 CASSPSSGAREQYF TGTGCCAGCAGCCCATCCAGCGGGGCGAGGGAGCAGTACTTC
TRBJ1-2 NA NA TRBV28 CASSSIINYGYTF TGTGCCAGCAGCAGTATCATCAACTATGGCTACACCTTC
TRBJ2-7 NA few TRBV18 CASSPRVEDYEQYF TGTGCCAGCTCACCACGTGTTGAGGACTACGAGCAGTACTTC
TRBJ2-2 NA NA TRBV2 CASSESGLGPGELFF TGTGCCAGCAGTGAAAGTGGATTGGGGCCCGGGGAGCTGTTTTTT
TRBJ1-5 NA NA TRBV2 CASSGQGKGNQPQHF TGTGCCAGCAGTGGCCAGGGAAAGGGCAATCAGCCCCAGCATTTT
TRBJ2-1 NA many TRBV7-2 CASSLASSAMGDNEQFF TGTGCCAGCAGCTTAGCGAGTAGCGCTATGGGGGACAATGAGCAGTTCTTC
TRBJ2-5 TRBD2 once TRBV10-3 CATRDPGGQETQYF TGTGCCACCCGGGATCCCGGGGGGCAAGAGACCCAGTACTTC
TRBJ2-7 TRBD1 NA TRBV30 CAYLDRSYEQYF TGTGCCTACCTGGACAGGTCCTACGAGCAGTACTTC
TRBJ2-7 TRBD2 few TRBV20-1 CSARESSGKAHYEQYF TGCAGTGCTAGAGAATCCAGCGGGAAGGCCCACTACGAGCAGTACTTC
TRBJ1-1 NA many TRBV5-1 CASSLAGPNTEAFF TGCGCCAGCAGCTTGGCGGGACCGAACACTGAAGCTTTCTTT
TRBJ2-1 NA NA TRBV20-1 CSARISHEQFF TGCAGTGCTAGAATAAGCCATGAGCAGTTCTTC
TRBJ1-6 NA few TRBV28 CASRRGGGPLHF TGTGCCAGCAGGCGCGGGGGTGGCCCCCTCCACTTT
TRBJ1-1 NA few TRBV5-4 CASSLVQGHTEAFF TGTGCCAGCAGCTTGGTGCAGGGGCACACTGAAGCTTTCTTT
TRBJ2-2 TRBD1 NA TRBV10-3 CAISGTGTGNTGELFF TGTGCCATCAGCGGAACCGGGACAGGAAACACCGGGGAGCTGTTTTTT
TRBJ2-2 TRBD2 NA TRBV12-3/TRBV12-4 CASSLGGRPGELFF TGTGCCAGCAGTTTAGGCGGGAGGCCCGGGGAGCTGTTTTTT
TRBJ1-6 TRBD1 few TRBV5-1 CASLPRDSSYNSPLHF TGCGCCAGCTTACCCCGGGACAGCAGTTATAATTCACCCCTCCACTTT
TRBJ2-7 TRBD2 NA TRBV20-1 CSARRRDYYEQYF TGCAGTGCTAGACGGCGGGACTACTACGAGCAGTACTTC
TRBJ2-3 NA NA TRBV6-1 CASSDPRRDYSDTQYF TGTGCCAGCAGTGATCCCAGGCGGGATTATTCAGATACGCAGTATTTT
TRBJ2-2 TRBD2 many TRBV28 CASSLSLADTGELFF TGTGCCAGCAGTTTAAGTCTAGCGGACACCGGGGAGCTGTTTTTT
TRBJ2-7 NA NA TRBV7-9 CASSLGTTLGQYF TGTGCCAGCAGCTTAGGGACTACTCTCGGGCAGTACTTC
TRBJ2-3 NA NA TRBV6-2/TRBV6-3 CASSFEWGNSDTQYF TGTGCCAGCAGTTTTGAGTGGGGTAATTCGGATACGCAGTATTTT
TRBJ2-7 NA few TRBV28 CASSPIGVGRQYF TGTGCCAGCAGTCCTATCGGTGTCGGCCGGCAATACTTC
TRBJ1-1 TRBD1 many TRBV3-1 CASSSRQGAHTEAFF TGTGCCAGCAGCTCCCGACAGGGGGCCCACACTGAAGCTTTCTTT
TRBJ2-7 NA few TRBV3-1 CASSHGGRGTYF TGTGCCAGCAGCCATGGAGGTCGGGGCACGTACTTC
TRBJ2-7 TRBD2 few TRBV7-9 CASSEDGTSRYEQYF TGTGCCAGCAGTGAGGACGGGACTAGTCGGTACGAGCAGTACTTC
TRBJ2-2 TRBD2 many TRBV28 CASSFRSGSVTGELFF TGTGCCAGCAGTTTTCGTAGCGGGAGTGTCACCGGGGAGCTGTTTTTT
TRBJ1-4 NA few TRBV18 CASSPREAEPVNEKLFF TGTGCCAGCTCACCCAGGGAAGCCGAGCCCGTCAATGAAAAACTGTTTTTT
TRBJ2-7 NA many TRBV7-2 CASSLYSAYEQYF TGTGCCAGCAGCTTATACAGCGCCTACGAGCAGTACTTC
TRBJ1-6 NA NA TRBV12-3/TRBV12-4 CASSLDNYNSPLHF TGTGCCAGCAGTTTAGACAACTATAATTCACCCCTCCACTTT
TRBJ2-5 NA many TRBV2 CASSESQETQYF TGTGCCAGCAGTGAAAGCCAAGAGACCCAGTACTTC